Shown below are 23 T cell receptor beta chains from a single sample sequenced in a study of identical twins (dated by TCRdb to the mid-2010s). Library construction relied on 5' RACE. The sample was run on an Illumina HiSeq 2000. TCRdb redid the processing of the public reads, applying fastp at Q25 and MiXCR, and retained in-frame beta chains. Here each entry gathers all rows of one CDR3 protein and keeps the most common genes and DNA. The sample table shows about 890,000 distinct CDR3 sequences, and around 12% are seen once. The top ten hold roughly 1.5% of the sample. This same sample was also part of a study on yellow fever vaccine responses in identical twins.

The material sequenced was PBMCs. All receptors come from a woman younger than 35 in good health.

The rearrangement links TRBV12-3 or TRBV12-4 to TRBJ2-3; 8 bases are shared with TRBD2. CDR3 size: 15 residues. V shed 6 bases, J shed 5 bases, and the junction held 10 bases outside the gene matches. DNA of the CDR3: TGTGCCAGCAGCCCTGGAGCGGGAGTGGAAGATACGCAGTATTTT. Translation gives CASSPGAGVEDTQYF.

The chain joins TRBV25-1 to TRBJ2-7; perhaps TRBD1 as D (5 bases). The CDR3 is 15 residues long. The V and J ends lost 10 bases and 7 bases respectively, with 26 bases between them. CDR1 and CDR2 from the germline V gene are MGHDK and SYGVNS. The CDR3 loop reads CAILKGALPHEEQYF. The CDR3 coding sequence is TGTGCCATCTTAAAAGGGGCCCTCCCCCACGAAGAGCAGTACTTC.

This chain joins TRBV28 and TRBJ2-5; D is possibly TRBD1 or TRBD2 (5 bases each). V was clipped by 3 bases and J by 6 bases, with 17 bases between them. The CDR3 loop spans 15 amino acids. Germline CDR1 and CDR2: MDHEN and SYDVKM. This CDR3 reads CASSLGPPQVKTQYF. CDR3 DNA sequence: TGTGCCAGCAGTTTGGGACCACCACAGGTGAAGACCCAGTACTTC. Together with reference TRBV28 and TRBJ2-5, the CDR3 gives the full variable domain: DVKVTQSSRYLVKRTGEKVFLECVQDMDHENMFWYRQDPGLGLRLIYFSYDVKMKEKGDIPEGYSVSREKKERFSLILESASTNQTSMYLCASSLGPPQVKTQYFGPGTRLLVL.

The chain employs TRBV12-3 or TRBV12-4 and TRBJ2-2, with 7 positions matching TRBD2. The CDR3 covers 16 residues. Trimming at V came to 6 bases and at J to 5 bases, leaving 12 bases not matched to a gene. CDR3 amino acids: CASSPGLQRGTGELFF. In DNA form, the CDR3 reads TGTGCCAGCAGCCCAGGGCTGCAGCGGGGAACCGGGGAGCTGTTTTTT.

This clonotype was seen a few times. The chain is built from TRBV7-9 and TRBJ1-1; weak D call: TRBD1 (6 bases). The V end lost 1 base, the J end lost 4 bases, and 13 bases lay between the germline ends. The CDR3 is 15 amino acids. From germline, CDR1 is SEHNR and CDR2 FQNEAQ (reference sequence). CDR3 region: CASSLGGKGVTEAFF. In DNA, the CDR3 is TGTGCCAGCAGCTTAGGAGGGAAGGGGGTCACTGAAGCTTTCTTT.

This clonotype showed up many times. CDR3 protein: CASSLEYRGEQYV. CDR3 in DNA: TGCGCCAGCAGCTTGGAGTATCGGGGCGAGCAGTACGTC. The rearrangement links TRBV5-1 to TRBJ2-7, with a weak D call TRBD2 (5 bases). This CDR3 has 13 amino acids. Trimming left V 0 bases short and J 6 bases short, with 10 bases between. Germline V gene data show CDR1 as SGHRS and CDR2 as YFSETQ.

In this sample, this clonotype turned up many times. The chain is built from TRBV20-1 and TRBJ1-1, with a possible D match to TRBD1 (5 bases). Trimming removed 3 bases from V and 1 base from J, with 15 bases in between. The CDR3 has 15 amino acids. CDR1 DFQATT and CDR2 SNEGSKA come from the germline V gene (reference sequence). CDR3 protein: CSASIGASANTEAFF. The CDR3 DNA reads as TGCAGTGCTAGTATAGGGGCTTCTGCGAACACTGAAGCTTTCTTT.

This clonotype was observed a few times. The CDR3 sequence is CASSLTLGQGAYEQYF. DNA of the CDR3: TGTGCCAGCAGTTTAACGCTAGGACAGGGGGCCTACGAGCAGTACTTC. The genes are TRBV12-3 or TRBV12-4 and TRBJ2-7, with 10 bases that match TRBD1. This CDR3 comprises 16 residues. J gave up 2 bases and V 2 bases, and 6 bases lay outside the gene matches.

The chain has TRBV18 and TRBJ2-7; perhaps D is TRBD1 or TRBD2 (5 bases each). The CDR3 has 12 amino acids. CDR1 KGHSH and CDR2 LQKENI come from the germline V gene. V lost 4 bases and J lost 4, with 8 bases in between. The CDR3 reads CASSRGRYEQYF. For the CDR3, the DNA is TGTGCCAGCTCACGGGGACGGTACGAGCAGTACTTC. Drawing the rest from reference TRBV18 and TRBJ2-7, the complete variable domain is NAGVMQNPRHLVRRRGQEARLRCSPMKGHSHVYWYRQLPEEGLKFMVYLQKENIIDESGMPKERFSAEFPKEGPSILRIQQVVRGDSAAYFCASSRGRYEQYFGPGTRLTVT.

V gene TRBV10-3 combines with J gene TRBJ2-5; 8 bases line up with TRBD2. V lost 3 bases, J lost 5 bases, and 8 bases stayed unmatched. Germline loops: CDR1 ENHRY, CDR2 SYGVKD. The CDR3 covers 15 residues. The CDR3 loop is CAISDHSAGGETQYF. CDR3 in DNA: TGTGCCATCAGTGATCATAGCGCGGGAGGTGAGACCCAGTACTTC.

Only a few counts were recorded for this clonotype. The chain links TRBV4-1 to TRBJ1-4; no firm D call. Germline CDR1 MGHRA, CDR2 YSYEKL. The CDR3 runs to 16 residues. Trimming took 1 base from V and 0 from J, leaving 9 bases between them. This chain's CDR3 is CASSQVSASTNEKLFF. As DNA, the CDR3 is TGCGCCAGCAGCCAAGTGTCGGCCTCAACTAATGAAAAACTGTTTTTT.

The sample holds a few counts of this clonotype. J is TRBJ2-2 and V is TRBV20-1; 8 bases agree with TRBD1. The germline gives CDR1 DFQATT, CDR2 SNEGSKA (reference sequence). The V segment lost 6 bases and the J segment 0 bases; nucleotides outside the gene matches: 6. This CDR3 spans 15 amino acids. Written as DNA, the CDR3 is TGCAGTGCCACACACAGGGGGTCGAACACCGGGGAGCTGTTTTTT. Translated, it gives CSATHRGSNTGELFF.

This sequence joins TRBV2 and TRBJ2-5; D is ambiguous. Germline lookup yields CDR1 SNHLY and CDR2 FYNNEI. V lost 6 bases and J 2 bases, leaving 13 bases between the germline ends. CDR3 length equals 14 residues. In DNA form, the CDR3 reads TGTGCCAGCAGGAGGACGGTTTCACAAGAGACCCAGTACTTC. This codes for CASRRTVSQETQYF.

This chain connects TRBV6-5 to TRBJ2-5, with D maybe TRBD2 (6 bases). This CDR3 region has 14 residues. Germline V gene data show CDR1 as MNHEY and CDR2 as SVGAGI. Trimming pared 2 bases from V and 6 bases from J, leaving 13 bases between. The CDR3 region has the DNA TGTGCCAGCAGTTACGCCGCGGGATGGCAGACCCAGTACTTC. It translates to CASSYAAGWQTQYF.

This clonotype was seen more than once but under ten times. The J gene is TRBJ2-7, the V gene TRBV13; D gene unclear. V was pared by 3 bases and J by 0 bases, with 12 bases between. Germline values: CDR1 PRHDT, CDR2 FYEKMQ (reference sequence). This CDR3 is 15 amino acids long. Here the CDR3 DNA reads TGTGCCAGCAGCTTGATCGGGCTAAGCTCCTACGAGCAGTACTTC. Protein product: CASSLIGLSSYEQYF.

In its sample, this clonotype was seen a few times. The chain uses TRBV7-9 and TRBJ1-1; D unclear. Germline CDR1 and CDR2: SEHNR and FQNEAQ (reference sequence). With 1 base removed from V and 7 bases from J, the gap between germline ends came to 13 bases. The CDR3 length is 14 residues. CDR3 sequence: CASSLDGSDGEAFF. The CDR3 DNA is TGTGCCAGCAGCTTAGACGGCTCGGACGGTGAAGCTTTCTTT.

The rearrangement links TRBV12-3 or TRBV12-4 to TRBJ2-1; the match to TRBD2 covers 11 bases. The trim removed 4 bases at V and 6 bases at J, leaving 5 bases unmatched. The CDR3 has 15 residues. CDR3 in amino acids: CASSSLAGVTNEQFF. The CDR3, as DNA: TGTGCCAGCAGTTCACTAGCGGGAGTCACCAATGAGCAGTTCTTC.

This clonotype was observed a handful of times. This chain uses TRBV18 with TRBJ1-2; no clear D gene. Per the germline V gene, CDR1 is KGHSH and CDR2 is LQKENI. The CDR3 is 12 residues long. Trimming removed 2 bases from V and 8 bases from J, with 9 bases in between. The CDR3: CASSPYELGYTF. For the CDR3, the DNA is TGTGCCAGCTCACCATATGAGCTGGGCTACACCTTC.

This clonotype appeared many times. V is TRBV3-1 and J is TRBJ2-7; D not resolved. Between the trimmed V and J ends, which lost 0 bases and 7 bases, there was a span of 13 bases. There are 14 residues in the CDR3. Per germline, CDR1 LGHDT and CDR2 YNNKEL (reference sequence). The chain's CDR3 is CASSQDPWIWEQYF. As DNA, the CDR3 is TGTGCCAGCAGCCAAGATCCATGGATTTGGGAGCAGTACTTC.

This clonotype has more than one count but fewer than ten. The V gene is TRBV7-9, the J gene TRBJ2-2; the D gene is possibly TRBD1 (6 bases). Trimming removed 10 bases at V and 9 bases at J, with 21 bases between. CDR3 length equals 14 residues. The germline V gene encodes CDR1 SEHNR and CDR2 FQNEAQ (reference sequence). CDR3 bases: TGTGCCACAATTCCTAAACTACAGGGTCGGGAGCTGTTTTTT. Its translation: CATIPKLQGRELFF.

The rearrangement links TRBV20-1 to TRBJ1-2, with a tentative D call TRBD1 (5 bases). Germline V lookup: CDR1 DFQATT, CDR2 SNEGSKA (reference sequence). There are 12 residues in the CDR3. V lost 3 bases to trimming and J lost 8 bases, with 13 bases between them. The CDR3 region is CSARGGSDGYTF. The CDR3 DNA reads as TGCAGTGCTAGGGGGGGATCAGACGGCTACACCTTC.

The CDR3: CAISARDNSPLHF. The CDR3 region has the DNA TGTGCCATCAGTGCCAGGGATAATTCACCCCTCCACTTT. The J gene is TRBJ1-6, the V gene TRBV10-3, with D possibly matching TRBD1 (5 bases). This CDR3 spans 13 amino acids. CDR1 and CDR2 (germline): ENHRY, SYGVKD. V gave up 4 bases and J gave up 5 bases, with 6 bases separating them.

This clonotype was seen many times. The gene calls are TRBV12-3 or TRBV12-4 and TRBJ2-1; D remains ambiguous. V dropped 3 bases and J dropped 5 bases, with 8 bases sitting between them. The CDR3 is made up of 13 amino acids. CDR3 sequence (DNA): TGTGCCAGCAGTTTGAGGCAGAACAATGAGCAGTTCTTC. This codes for CASSLRQNNEQFF.